This T cell receptor (beta chain) is drawn from a study of OX40 agonist ivuxolimab in advanced cancers. Study-level information: Patients took ivuxolimab, an agonistic anti-OX40 (CD134) antibody. Each patient was given ivuxolimab into a vein every 2 weeks, at 0.01 to 10 mg/kg. Hepatocellular carcinoma, melanoma, renal cell or head and neck cancer affected the dose-escalation patients.

The study's findings and limits: Expanded clones were, on average, more numerous in CD8+ T cells than in CD4+.

The data were produced by immunoSEQ multiplex PCR, yet TCRdb's version contains in-frame clones alone and is incomplete. The table includes about 93,000 clones, roughly 94% detected once. The CDR3 has 17 residues. The germline gives CDR1 SGDLS, CDR2 YYNGEE. V was pared by 4 bases and J by 0 bases, with 18 bases between. On this clone: The antigen remains unidentified.

The sample here was CD4+ or CD8+ T cells sorted from blood, taken in a trial of the OX40 agonist ivuxolimab. The receptor's source is an adult with an advanced solid tumor such as melanoma, head and neck, liver or kidney cancer. The gene calls are TRBV9 and TRBJ2-3; D unresolved. CDR3 sequence reads: CASSPQVNGLSTDTQYF. The CDR3 nucleotides read TGTGCCAGCAGCCCCCAAGTGAACGGGCTAAGCACAGATACGCAGTATTTT. Full variable domain (remainder filled in from reference TRBV9 and TRBJ2-3): DSGVTQTPKHLITATGQRVTLRCSPRSGDLSVYWYQQSLDQGLQFLIQYYNGEERAKGNILERFSAQQFPDLHSELNLSSLELGDSALYFCASSPQVNGLSTDTQYFGPGTRLTVL.